This TCR beta chain was retrieved from a study of CD8+CD57+ T cells in acquired aplastic anemia. The overall study: The average for DNA from sorted CD4+ and CD8+ cells was roughly 3 ug. Study results and limitations: Overlap between patients and controls comprised just under 30 CD8+ CDR3 sequences.

Genomic DNA acted as the template from which TCR beta VDJ combination and CDR3 sequence profiling were carried out. MiXCR, run by TCRdb on the reads, gives a single entry per CDR3 protein. The profile covers about 160,000 distinct CDR3 sequences, with 40% to 60% appearing a single time and roughly 30% taken by the ten largest. All patients picked for sequencing had shown, by flow cytometry, an expansion of CD8+CD57+ cells. The patients, all of them, had severe acquired aplastic anemia. At blood sampling, none of the patients had yet received therapy. J lost 4 bases, V lost 7 bases, and 9 bases had no gene match. CDR1 and CDR2 (germline): SQVTM, ANQGSEA. The CDR3 length is 14 residues. As concerns this clonotype: Its target is not known.

The sample was sorted CD4+, CD8+, or CD8+CD57+ T cells (not recorded which) from PBMCs. The chain joins TRBV29-1 to TRBJ2-1; TRBD1 aligns across 8 bases. This receptor was taken from a human donor with aplastic anemia. The CDR3 coding sequence is TGCAGCGGGGGCGACAGGGGTCAATACAATGAGCAGTTCTTC. Translated: CSGGDRGQYNEQFF.